The 26 T cell receptor beta chains below were found in one sample sequenced in a study of T-cell memory formation after mild COVID-19. TCRdb re-called the 5' RACE reads with MiXCR, one entry per CDR3 protein. Here the sample spans 110,000 or so distinct CDR3 sequences, 22% being singletons. The sequenced sample was PBMCs or a T cell subset sorted from them (not recorded which). These receptors were collected from a man younger than 35 who had mild COVID-19 (a few samples of this study predate the infection). Cell type and time point are not known.

The chain joins TRBV20-1 to TRBJ2-1; D is unresolved. The CDR3 covers 11 residues. V gave up 6 bases and J gave up 15 bases, with 18 bases separating them. CDR1 and CDR2 (germline): DFQATT, SNEGSKA (reference sequence). The CDR3 sequence: CSAPTSVDLFF. CDR3 sequence (DNA): TGCAGTGCGCCAACCTCAGTGGATCTGTTCTTC.

Here the CDR3 DNA reads TGTGCCAGCTTAGGGGAAGGAGAGACCCAGTACTTC. It translates to CASLGEGETQYF. The gene calls are TRBV2 and TRBJ2-5, with TRBD1 as a possible D gene (5 bases). The V gene lost 8 bases and the J gene lost 4 bases, with 11 bases spanning the gap. Per the germline V gene, CDR1 is SNHLY and CDR2 is FYNNEI. This CDR3 region has 12 residues.

The chain joins TRBV12-3 or TRBV12-4 to TRBJ2-1, with no clear D. V lost 4 bases to trimming and J lost 8 bases, with 9 bases between them. CDR3 length equals 12 residues. The CDR3 is CASSYRADEQFF. The CDR3 nucleotides read TGTGCCAGCAGTTACCGGGCCGATGAGCAGTTCTTC.

DNA for the CDR3: TGTGCCAGCAGCCCTACAGGGGACGGAAGGAGCTACACCTTC. Its protein is CASSPTGDGRSYTF. The chain uses TRBV6-5 and TRBJ1-2, with 7 bases fitting TRBD1. Germline-derived CDR1 and CDR2 are MNHEY and SVGAGI. Unmatched junction bases numbered 13, after V lost 6 bases and J lost 9 bases. This CDR3 spans 14 amino acids.

This clonotype was observed a handful of times. The rearrangement uses TRBV5-1 and TRBJ2-1; D call uncertain. CDR3 length: 11 residues. V lost 4 bases and J lost 5, with 4 bases in between. From germline, CDR1 is SGHRS and CDR2 YFSETQ. CDR3 bases: TGCGCCAGCAGCGGCGACAATGAGCAGTTCTTC. As protein: CASSGDNEQFF.

The rearrangement joins TRBV6-2 or TRBV6-3 to TRBJ2-1, with 9 positions matching TRBD1. The CDR3 runs to 17 residues. Per germline, CDR1 MNHEY and CDR2 SVGEGT. V dropped 2 bases and J dropped 8; count of bases not matched to a gene: 13. The CDR3: CASSYPTLGTGIHEQFF. The CDR3 region has the DNA TGTGCCAGCAGTTACCCTACTCTGGGGACAGGGATCCATGAGCAGTTCTTC.

The rearrangement uses TRBV10-3 and TRBJ2-4; 7 bases match TRBD1. After removal of 8 bases from V and 6 bases from J, the junction contained 7 bases not matched to a gene. Germline V gene sequence: CDR1 ENHRY, CDR2 SYGVKD. The CDR3 runs 13 residues. CDR3 nucleotide sequence: TGTGCCATCGGCCAGGGGGACGTAAACATTCAGTACTTC. As protein: CAIGQGDVNIQYF.

The genes are TRBV29-1 and TRBJ2-7; no reliable D call. The germline V gene has CDR1 SQVTM and CDR2 ANQGSEA. This CDR3 has 12 residues. Trimming stripped 4 bases from V and 7 bases from J, with 14 bases between. The CDR3 spells CSVVSTQMEQYV. CDR3 sequence (DNA): TGCAGCGTTGTTTCGACTCAAATGGAGCAGTACGTC.

The genes are TRBV3-1 and TRBJ1-4; 8 nucleotides agree with TRBD1. V dropped 4 bases and J dropped 6; count of bases not matched to a gene: 7. Germline V CDR1 and CDR2: LGHDT, YNNKEL (reference sequence). The CDR3 spans 15 residues. This chain's CDR3 is CASSLRQGTDEKLFF. The CDR3 DNA is TGTGCCAGCAGCCTCAGACAGGGGACCGATGAAAAACTGTTTTTT.

This chain connects TRBV4-1 to TRBJ2-1, with 10 bases aligning to TRBD1. The CDR3 is made up of 15 amino acids. CDR1 is MGHRA, CDR2 YSYEKL, per germline. V lost 2 bases, J lost 6 bases, and 4 bases stayed unmatched. This chain's CDR3 is CASSQPRDRGNEQFF. Written as DNA, the CDR3 is TGCGCCAGCAGCCAACCCCGGGACAGGGGCAATGAGCAGTTCTTC.

This chain uses TRBV29-1 with TRBJ2-1; 7 nucleotides match TRBD2. The CDR3 sequence is 11 residues long. V dropped 7 bases and J dropped 8; count of bases not matched to a gene: 5. Germline V CDR1 and CDR2: SQVTM, ANQGSEA. DNA of the CDR3: TGCAGCGGCTGGGGGGGGGATGAGCAGTTCTTC. This codes for CSGWGGDEQFF.

This chain uses TRBV12-3 or TRBV12-4 with TRBJ1-1, with D tentatively TRBD1 (5 bases). The CDR3 is 14 residues long. V gave up 6 bases and J gave up 4 bases, with 15 bases separating them. This chain's CDR3 is CASSSELQATEAFF. DNA of the CDR3: TGTGCCAGCAGCTCCGAGTTACAGGCCACTGAAGCTTTCTTT.

The DNA of the CDR3 is TGTGCCAGCAGACCCCCGGGACAGGGGCTTGAAAAACTGTTTTTT. This gives the protein CASRPPGQGLEKLFF. V is TRBV2 and J is TRBJ1-4; TRBD1 matches 10 bases. This CDR3 comprises 15 residues. Germline CDR1 and CDR2: SNHLY and FYNNEI. Losses at the gene ends were 6 bases for V and 7 bases for J; bases not matched to a gene: 8.

This clonotype has more than one count but fewer than ten. The chain combines TRBV4-2 with TRBJ2-7; TRBD1 might be the D (5 bases). Trimming removed 0 bases at V and 5 bases at J, with 14 bases between. The CDR3 is made up of 15 amino acids. Germline V gene sequence: CDR1 LGHNA, CDR2 YNFKEQ. CDR3 amino acids: CASSQDRAERDEQYF. In nucleotides, the CDR3 is TGTGCCAGCAGCCAAGACAGGGCCGAGAGAGACGAGCAGTACTTC.

This clonotype was counted ten times or more. V and J are TRBV29-1 and TRBJ2-3; TRBD1 or TRBD2 may be the D gene (5 bases each). CDR1 is SQVTM, CDR2 ANQGSEA, per germline. This CDR3 comprises 13 residues. With 8 bases removed from V and 3 bases from J, the gap between germline ends came to 15 bases. In DNA form, the CDR3 reads TGCAGCTTTGGGACCTCTTCGACAGATACGCAGTATTTT. Amino acid sequence: CSFGTSSTDTQYF.

V and J are TRBV7-6 and TRBJ2-2, with TRBD1 matching over 7 bases. CDR3 length: 15 amino acids. Trimming removed 4 bases from V and 4 bases from J; junction bases left unmatched: 6. Germline V gene sequence: CDR1 SGHVS, CDR2 FNYEAQ. For the CDR3, the DNA is TGTGCCAGCAGCTCCCTGGGGACAGCCACCGGGGAGCTGTTTTTT. It yields the protein CASSSLGTATGELFF.

This clonotype was found a few times. The chain carries TRBV20-1 and TRBJ2-7; the D gene could be TRBD1 or TRBD2 (5 bases each). Per the germline V gene, CDR1 is DFQATT and CDR2 is SNEGSKA (reference sequence). The V end lost 3 bases, the J end lost 4 bases, and 10 bases lay between the germline ends. The CDR3 covers 12 residues. This CDR3 reads CSASVREYEQYV. The CDR3 nucleotides are TGCAGTGCTAGTGTCAGGGAGTACGAGCAGTACGTC.

The chain links TRBV12-5 to TRBJ2-7; D may be TRBD1 or TRBD2 (5 bases each). The CDR3 runs to 13 residues. The V and J ends lost 1 base and 7 bases respectively, with 11 bases between them. Germline V lookup: CDR1 LGHNT, CDR2 FRNRAP. CDR3 sequence reads: CASGLGDLGEQYF. The DNA of the CDR3 is TGTGCTAGTGGTTTGGGGGACCTGGGTGAGCAGTACTTC.

V is TRBV6-1 and J is TRBJ2-5; D possibly corresponds to TRBD2 (5 bases). CDR1 is MNHNS, CDR2 SASEGT, per germline. The CDR3 length is 15 residues. With 1 base removed from V and 4 bases from J, the gap between germline ends came to 13 bases. CDR3 bases: TGTGCCAGCAGTGAAGGTTGGACCCGGGGAGAGACCCAGTACTTC. Translating gives CASSEGWTRGETQYF.

This clonotype appeared once. The rearrangement uses TRBV29-1 and TRBJ1-2, with TRBD1 matching over 7 bases. Germline CDR1 SQVTM, CDR2 ANQGSEA. This CDR3 spans 13 amino acids. V lost 4 bases to trimming and J lost 4 bases; unmatched junction nucleotides: 6. The DNA for the CDR3 is TGCAGCGTTGCCGGGACAGAACCCTATGGCTACACCTTC. Protein: CSVAGTEPYGYTF.

This clonotype was detected once. Germline is not matched at one junction end, which may reflect a read error. This chain's CDR3 is CASSYRTGGRTVAFF. DNA of the CDR3: TGTGCCAGCAGCTACCGGACAGGAGGGCGAACTGTAGCTTTCTTT. The rearrangement joins TRBV7-2 to TRBJ1-1; 7 nucleotides match TRBD1. The CDR3 runs 15 residues. The germline CDR1 and CDR2 sequences are SGHTA and FQGNSA.

This chain links TRBV11-2 with TRBJ1-1, with no clear D. Trimming removed 6 bases at V and 8 bases at J, with 10 bases between. CDR1 SGHAT and CDR2 FQNNGV come from the germline V gene. The length of the CDR3 is 11 residues. The CDR3 bases are TGTGCCAGCAGGCTGGCGGCAGAAGCTTTCTTT. This sequence encodes CASRLAAEAFF.

This clonotype was counted between two and nine times. The chain has TRBV7-9 and TRBJ2-2; D might be TRBD2 (6 bases). From germline, CDR1 is SEHNR and CDR2 FQNEAQ (reference sequence). CDR3 length: 15 amino acids. V lost 5 bases, J lost 6 bases, and 16 bases lay in between. The CDR3 DNA reads TGTGCCAGCAGCCCCTATGGAGGGGTCTCCGGGGAGCTGTTTTTT. It codes for CASSPYGGVSGELFF. Based on the CDR3 plus reference TRBV7-9 and TRBJ2-2, the full variable domain is DTGVSQNPRHKITKRGQNVTFRCDPISEHNRLYWYRQTLGQGPEFLTYFQNEAQLEKSRLLSDRFSAERPKGSFSTLEIQRTEQGDSAMYLCASSPYGGVSGELFFGEGSRLTVL.

The rearrangement uses TRBV7-9 and TRBJ1-5, with D perhaps TRBD1 (5 bases). Trimming removed 5 bases from V and 2 bases from J, with 13 bases in between. The length of the CDR3 is 15 residues. Germline CDR1 SEHNR, CDR2 FQNEAQ (reference sequence). In nucleotides, the CDR3 is TGTGCCAGCAGCCATGGGGGATTTGGCAATCAGCCCCAGCATTTT. Protein: CASSHGGFGNQPQHF. Looking up the rest from reference TRBV7-9 and TRBJ1-5 gives the full variable domain: DTGVSQNPRHKITKRGQNVTFRCDPISEHNRLYWYRQTLGQGPEFLTYFQNEAQLEKSRLLSDRFSAERPKGSFSTLEIQRTEQGDSAMYLCASSHGGFGNQPQHFGDGTRLSIL.

This clonotype was seen a few times. The chain recombines TRBV6-5 with TRBJ1-5; D is unclear. Germline CDR1 reads MNHEY; CDR2 reads SVGAGI. The length of the CDR3 is 13 residues. V gave up 2 bases and J gave up 5 bases, with 7 bases separating them. The CDR3 protein is CASSYGRDQPQHF. In nucleotides, the CDR3 is TGTGCCAGCAGTTACGGCCGGGATCAGCCCCAGCATTTT.

V and J are TRBV5-1 and TRBJ2-1; D unclear. Germline CDR1 SGHRS, CDR2 YFSETQ. Trimming took 1 base from V and 9 from J, leaving 8 bases between them. The length of the CDR3 is 12 residues. CDR3 sequence (DNA): TGCGCCAGCAGCTTGTCATGGGGTGAGCAGTTCTTC. Protein sequence: CASSLSWGEQFF.